This is a list of T cell receptor beta chains from one sample in a study of regulatory T cells in long-lasting Graves disease. MiXCR, run by TCRdb on the multiplex PCR reads, gives a single entry per CDR3 protein. Of under 400,000 distinct CDR3 sequences listed, around 17% are singletons. The data were also submitted as part of a second study, on T cells in Graves' hyperthyroidism and ophthalmopathy.

Sequences were derived from peripheral blood mononuclear cells (PBMCs), sampled at new diagnosis, from a patient treated with antithyroid drugs. Source of these receptors: a man aged 40-49 years with Graves disease. The CDR3 runs from the conserved cysteine through the conserved F or W. D genes are given only for firm matches. Expanded clones get a size class; other rows say once, few or many, or leave the size out.

len: 14; v_gene: TRBV12-3/TRBV12-4; j_gene: TRBJ2-7; abundance: .; d_gene: .; CDR3nt: TGTGCCAGCAGCCGGGTCTCCGGCACCTACGAGCAGTACTTC; CDR3aa: CASSRVSGTYEQYF
len: 13; v_gene: TRBV28; j_gene: TRBJ1-2; abundance: .; d_gene: TRBD1; CDR3nt: TGTGCCAGCAGTCGGGACAGGGTGCGTGGCTACACCTTC; CDR3aa: CASSRDRVRGYTF
len: 15; v_gene: TRBV5-1; j_gene: TRBJ2-6; abundance: many; d_gene: .; CDR3nt: TGCGCCAGCAGCTCGAACAGGGCTGGGGCCAACGTCCTGACTTTC; CDR3aa: CASSSNRAGANVLTF
len: 13; v_gene: TRBV20-1; j_gene: TRBJ2-4; abundance: few; d_gene: TRBD1; CDR3nt: TGCAGTGCTCCGGGACAGGGAGGGAACATTCAGTACTTC; CDR3aa: CSAPGQGGNIQYF
len: 16; v_gene: TRBV18; j_gene: TRBJ2-3; abundance: few; d_gene: TRBD1; CDR3nt: TGTGCCAGCTCACCAGTTGGACAGGGTAATGCGGATACGCAGTATTTT; CDR3aa: CASSPVGQGNADTQYF
len: 15; v_gene: TRBV7-7; j_gene: TRBJ2-5; abundance: few; d_gene: TRBD2; CDR3nt: TGTGCTAGCCCTCAGGAGAGCGGGGCCCAAGAGACCCAGTACTTC; CDR3aa: CASPQESGAQETQYF
len: 16; v_gene: TRBV9; j_gene: TRBJ2-2; abundance: .; d_gene: .; CDR3nt: TGTGCCAGCAGCGGACCCCTAAGCAGGGAGGCCGGGGAGCTGTTTTTT; CDR3aa: CASSGPLSREAGELFF
len: 13; v_gene: TRBV18; j_gene: TRBJ2-7; abundance: .; d_gene: .; CDR3nt: TGTGCCAGCTCAGTGGACATAACCTACGAGCAGTACTTC; CDR3aa: CASSVDITYEQYF
len: 15; v_gene: TRBV5-5; j_gene: TRBJ1-5; abundance: many; d_gene: TRBD1; CDR3nt: TGTGCCAGCAGCCTCTCAGGGGGCGGCAATCAGCCCCAGCATTTT; CDR3aa: CASSLSGGGNQPQHF
len: 15; v_gene: TRBV5-1; j_gene: TRBJ2-1; abundance: .; d_gene: TRBD1; CDR3nt: TGTGCCAGCAGCTCAAGGACAGGGAGGATCAATGAGCAGTTCTTC; CDR3aa: CASSSRTGRINEQFF
len: 14; v_gene: TRBV6-1; j_gene: TRBJ2-2; abundance: many; d_gene: .; CDR3nt: TGTGCCAGCCGAGGGGTCCGATTCACCGGGGAGCTGTTTTTT; CDR3aa: CASRGVRFTGELFF
len: 19; v_gene: TRBV9; j_gene: TRBJ2-5; abundance: few; d_gene: TRBD2; CDR3nt: TGTGCCAGCAGCGAACGAGGGACTAGCGGGGGGGCAACGAGGGAGACCCAGTACTTC; CDR3aa: CASSERGTSGGATRETQYF
len: 17; v_gene: TRBV20-1; j_gene: TRBJ2-2; abundance: .; d_gene: .; CDR3nt: TGCAGTGCTAGAGATCCTAGACAGGCGTCGGTATCCGGGGAGCTGTTTTTT; CDR3aa: CSARDPRQASVSGELFF
len: 15; v_gene: TRBV7-9; j_gene: TRBJ2-5; abundance: few; d_gene: .; CDR3nt: TGTGCCAGCAGCTCCCTCCTCCACCAACAAGAGACCCAGTACTTC; CDR3aa: CASSSLLHQQETQYF
len: 16; v_gene: TRBV5-1; j_gene: TRBJ2-3; abundance: many; d_gene: .; CDR3nt: TGCGCCAGCAGCTTGGGGATACAGGTGCAAACAGATACGCAGTATTTT; CDR3aa: CASSLGIQVQTDTQYF
len: 14; v_gene: TRBV10-3; j_gene: TRBJ1-4; abundance: .; d_gene: .; CDR3nt: TGTGCCATCAGTCCGGACAGACTTAATGAAAAACTGTTTTTT; CDR3aa: CAISPDRLNEKLFF
len: 14; v_gene: TRBV2; j_gene: TRBJ2-1; abundance: many; d_gene: .; CDR3nt: TGTGCCAGCGATGGTGGGGGGGCCGGGTCACAGCAGTTCTTC; CDR3aa: CASDGGGAGSQQFF
len: 14; v_gene: TRBV5-1; j_gene: TRBJ1-1; abundance: few; d_gene: TRBD1; CDR3nt: TGCGCCAGCAGCTCCGAAAGGACAGGCGATGAAGCTTTCTTT; CDR3aa: CASSSERTGDEAFF
len: 14; v_gene: TRBV2; j_gene: TRBJ2-7; abundance: many; d_gene: .; CDR3nt: TGTGCCAGCAGTGTAGGCAGATTACTCCACGAGCAGTACTTC; CDR3aa: CASSVGRLLHEQYF
len: 14; v_gene: TRBV7-2; j_gene: TRBJ2-3; abundance: medium-sized; d_gene: .; CDR3nt: TGTGCCAGCAGCTCTACTTGGGAGGCAGATACGCAGTATTTT; CDR3aa: CASSSTWEADTQYF
len: 16; v_gene: TRBV5-1; j_gene: TRBJ2-1; abundance: many; d_gene: .; CDR3nt: TGCGCCAGCAGCTTGGGGCAGGGGAATATGAACAATGAGCAGTTCTTC; CDR3aa: CASSLGQGNMNNEQFF
len: 13; v_gene: TRBV11-2; j_gene: TRBJ1-5; abundance: many; d_gene: TRBD1; CDR3nt: TGTGCCAGCAGCACAGGGGGCAATCAGCCCCAGCATTTT; CDR3aa: CASSTGGNQPQHF
len: 14; v_gene: TRBV6-4; j_gene: TRBJ1-1; abundance: few; d_gene: TRBD1; CDR3nt: TGTGCCAGCCGTACCGGACAGGGGGACACTGAAGCTTTCTTT; CDR3aa: CASRTGQGDTEAFF
len: 19; v_gene: TRBV11-2; j_gene: TRBJ2-6; abundance: many; d_gene: TRBD1; CDR3nt: TGTGCCAGCAGCTTATTTCCTGGACAGGGACAAGATGGGGCCAACGTCCTGACTTTC; CDR3aa: CASSLFPGQGQDGANVLTF
len: 15; v_gene: TRBV5-1; j_gene: TRBJ2-7; abundance: many; d_gene: TRBD2; CDR3nt: TGCGCCAGCAGCTCTTCGGGGGGGCCGCCGATTGAGCAGTACTTC; CDR3aa: CASSSSGGPPIEQYF
len: 16; v_gene: TRBV20-1; j_gene: TRBJ2-5; abundance: many; d_gene: TRBD2; CDR3nt: TGCAGTGCTAGAGATATTAGCGGGGGGGCCTTGGAGACCCAGTACTTC; CDR3aa: CSARDISGGALETQYF
len: 14; v_gene: TRBV18; j_gene: TRBJ1-1; abundance: many; d_gene: .; CDR3nt: TGTGCCAGCTCATCGGGACACGGTCATGGGGTGGCTTTCTTT; CDR3aa: CASSSGHGHGVAFF
len: 14; v_gene: TRBV12-3/TRBV12-4; j_gene: TRBJ2-1; abundance: .; d_gene: TRBD2; CDR3nt: TGTGCCAGCAGTACTAGCGGATACTACAATGAGCAGTTCTTC; CDR3aa: CASSTSGYYNEQFF
len: 13; v_gene: TRBV7-7; j_gene: TRBJ2-5; abundance: many; d_gene: .; CDR3nt: TGTGCCAGCAGCCCAGGGGTGGGTGAGACCCAGTACTTC; CDR3aa: CASSPGVGETQYF
len: 15; v_gene: TRBV2; j_gene: TRBJ1-4; abundance: many; d_gene: .; CDR3nt: TGTGCCAGCAGTGAAACGATACGGGGCTGGGAAAAACTGTTTTTT; CDR3aa: CASSETIRGWEKLFF
len: 15; v_gene: TRBV3-1; j_gene: TRBJ2-5; abundance: many; d_gene: .; CDR3nt: TGTGCCAGCAGCCGTCGAGGGTCCGGGAAAGAGACCCAGTACTTC; CDR3aa: CASSRRGSGKETQYF
len: 14; v_gene: TRBV3-1; j_gene: TRBJ1-4; abundance: many; d_gene: TRBD1; CDR3nt: TGTGCCAGCAGCCTCGGACAGGGCTCGGTAAAACTGTTTTTT; CDR3aa: CASSLGQGSVKLFF
len: 14; v_gene: TRBV29-1; j_gene: TRBJ2-7; abundance: .; d_gene: .; CDR3nt: TGCAGCGTGAGAGGGGACGGGGGCATACCGAGGCAGTACTTC; CDR3aa: CSVRGDGGIPRQYF
len: 17; v_gene: TRBV12-3/TRBV12-4; j_gene: TRBJ1-2; abundance: many; d_gene: .; CDR3nt: TGTGCCAGCAGCCCCGCGAGCGGGACGGCCTTAGGCTATGGCTACACCTTC; CDR3aa: CASSPASGTALGYGYTF
len: 14; v_gene: TRBV2; j_gene: TRBJ1-1; abundance: many; d_gene: TRBD1; CDR3nt: TGTGCCAGCAGTGAACAGGGGGTTCACACTGAAGCTTTCTTT; CDR3aa: CASSEQGVHTEAFF
len: 13; v_gene: TRBV11-2; j_gene: TRBJ2-5; abundance: many; d_gene: .; CDR3nt: TGTGCCAGCAGGTTCCCGGGGCAAGAGACCCAGTACTTC; CDR3aa: CASRFPGQETQYF